The clone carrying this TCR beta chain was detected a few times. No antigen is known for it. Germline V gene sequence: CDR1 MDHEN, CDR2 SYDVKM. The CDR3 is made up of 16 amino acids. Trimming removed 4 bases from V and 3 bases from J; junction bases left unmatched: 5. This specimen belongs to a study of T cells in Graves' hyperthyroidism and ophthalmopathy. The source material, RNA transcripts, was used to amplify TCR beta CDR3 regions. The primer set for the first-round RT-PCR of the TCR CDR3 was HTBI. TCRdb called the multiplex PCR reads again in MiXCR, with one record for every CDR3 protein. The table includes roughly 250,000 distinct CDR3 sequences, less than 20% detected once. Each person with ophthalmopathy scored at least 3 on the Clinical Activity Score, reached NOSPECS grade 4 or higher, and had been ill under 3 months. Fresh 10 ml peripheral blood yielded PBMCs. Study observations and caveats: Appearing also in blood were most of the thyroid clonotypes expanded above 0.001. Using 13 V-J features, a model discriminated ophthalmopathy from stable hyperthyroidism.

The sequencing sample was made of blood. The source is a woman younger than 35 with Graves' ophthalmopathy. The chain carries TRBV28 and TRBJ2-2; TRBD1 agrees at 10 bases. The CDR3 DNA is TGTGCCAGCAGTTCTCTCGGGACAGGGGACACCGGGGAGCTGTTTTTT. Amino acid sequence: CASSSLGTGDTGELFF. Combining the CDR3 with reference TRBV28 and TRBJ2-2 gives the whole variable domain DVKVTQSSRYLVKRTGEKVFLECVQDMDHENMFWYRQDPGLGLRLIYFSYDVKMKEKGDIPEGYSVSREKKERFSLILESASTNQTSMYLCASSSLGTGDTGELFFGEGSRLTVL.